Listed below are T cell receptor beta chains from one sample, sequenced in a study of T-cell memory formation after mild COVID-19. TCRdb fed the 5' RACE reads into MiXCR, producing one record per CDR3 protein. The table shows about 290,000 distinct CDR3 sequences, with 15% to 20% occurring only once. The sequenced material came from PBMCs or a T cell subset sorted from them (not recorded which). The receptor source for this set is a man between 18 and 35 years old who had mild COVID-19 (a few samples of this study predate the infection). Cell type and time point are not known. Both conserved end residues are part of each CDR3. D genes are given only for firm matches. A clone size is listed for some rows: how often the clone was seen (once, few, many), or a class if it is expanded.

j_call	v_call	d_call	clone_size	cdr3_length	cdr3_nt	cdr3_aa
TRBJ2-4	TRBV5-1	TRBD1	few	14	TGCGCCAGCAGCCTGCAGACAGGGGGGCAGTTTCAGTACTTC	CASSLQTGGQFQYF
TRBJ1-1	TRBV6-5	TRBD1	NA	15	TGTGCCAGCAGTTACCAGGGACAGGCGAACACTGAAGCTTTCTTT	CASSYQGQANTEAFF
TRBJ2-1	TRBV6-2/TRBV6-3	NA	NA	14	TGTGCCAGCAGTTCGGGGCTCATGGTCAATGAGCAGTTCTTC	CASSSGLMVNEQFF
TRBJ2-6	TRBV7-9	NA	many	15	TGTGCCAGCCCGTGGGGGGCCTCTGGGGCCAACGTCCTGACTTTC	CASPWGASGANVLTF
TRBJ2-7	TRBV27	NA	few	14	TGTGCCAGCAGTTTAAGAGCCTATCTCTACGAGCAGTACTTC	CASSLRAYLYEQYF
TRBJ1-6	TRBV6-5	NA	NA	14	TGTGCCAGCAGTGGAGGGTGGAATAATTCACCCCTCCACTTT	CASSGGWNNSPLHF
TRBJ2-2	TRBV6-4	TRBD2	many	14	TGTGCCAGCAGTGAGCGGGGGGACACCGGGGAGCTGTTTTTT	CASSERGDTGELFF
TRBJ2-5	TRBV11-2	NA	NA	15	TGTGCCAGCAGCACCTCTACTGTGGGCCAAGAGACCCAGTACTTC	CASSTSTVGQETQYF
TRBJ1-6	TRBV6-6	NA	many	13	TGTGCCAGCAGTTCAGGGGCAAATTCACCCCTCCACTTT	CASSSGANSPLHF
TRBJ2-5	TRBV12-3/TRBV12-4	NA	few	15	TGTGCCAGCAGTGGGGGCGTCAGGGGTCAAGAGACCCAGTACTTC	CASSGGVRGQETQYF
TRBJ2-7	TRBV9	TRBD1	NA	15	TGTGCCAGCAGCGCAGCCGGGACAGGGCAATACGAGCAGTACTTC	CASSAAGTGQYEQYF
TRBJ2-1	TRBV29-1	TRBD2	NA	13	TGCAGCGTTCCTAGCGGGGACTACAATGAGCAGTTCTTC	CSVPSGDYNEQFF
TRBJ2-5	TRBV5-8	TRBD2	NA	17	TGTGCCAGCAGCTTGGCCAGAGGGCGCGGGGGGCCCTCTACCCAGTACTTC	CASSLARGRGGPSTQYF
TRBJ1-4	TRBV15	NA	few	13	TGTGCCCCTGGTGTATGGCGGTATGAAAAACTGTTTTTT	CAPGVWRYEKLFF
TRBJ1-2	TRBV29-1	TRBD1	NA	12	TGCAGCGAGGGGGACAGGGATTATGGCTACACCTTC	CSEGDRDYGYTF
TRBJ1-4	TRBV20-1	NA	NA	12	TGCAGTGCTACGAGAGCGAATGAAAAACTGTTTTTT	CSATRANEKLFF
TRBJ1-5	TRBV7-2	NA	NA	13	TGTGCCAGCAGCTTGCGGCTTCACCAGCCCCAGCATTTT	CASSLRLHQPQHF
TRBJ2-6	TRBV4-3	NA	NA	17	TGCGCCAGCAGCCAAGGGTGGCAGGGATTTGGGGCCAACGTCCTGACTTTC	CASSQGWQGFGANVLTF
TRBJ2-3	TRBV6-1	NA	NA	14	TGTGCCAGCACCGGAATGACTTTGACAGATACGCAGTATTTT	CASTGMTLTDTQYF
TRBJ2-5	TRBV5-1	NA	few	14	TGCGCCAGCAGCTTGGGGATTCCTGGGGAGACCCAGTACTTC	CASSLGIPGETQYF
TRBJ2-4	TRBV9	NA	many	14	TGTGCCAGCAGCGTAGGGTTAGCCAAAAACATTCAGTACTTC	CASSVGLAKNIQYF
TRBJ2-7	TRBV4-2	TRBD2	few	16	TGTGCCAGCAGCCAAGATCGGGCGGGGGGGCGCTACGAGCAGTACTTC	CASSQDRAGGRYEQYF
TRBJ2-2	TRBV12-3/TRBV12-4	TRBD1	few	16	TGTGCCAGCAGAAACCGGACAGGGGGGTACACCGGGGAGCTGTTTTTT	CASRNRTGGYTGELFF
TRBJ1-1	TRBV4-2	NA	NA	16	TGTGCCAGCAGCCAAGATTTGAGAAAACCAGGCGCTGAAGCTTTCTTT	CASSQDLRKPGAEAFF
TRBJ2-5	TRBV7-2	NA	NA	12	TGTGCCAGCAGCCACCCCCGTTCCGGCCAGTACTTC	CASSHPRSGQYF
TRBJ1-1	TRBV5-1	TRBD1	NA	15	TGCGCCAGCAGCCAAAGAGGACAGGGGGACACTGAAGCTTTCTTT	CASSQRGQGDTEAFF
TRBJ2-4	TRBV12-3/TRBV12-4	TRBD1	NA	14	TGTGCCAGCAGTTCCAGGGGGCAGGGAAACATTCAGTACTTC	CASSSRGQGNIQYF
TRBJ1-2	TRBV7-2	NA	few	13	TGTGCCAGCAGCTTAGGGGGACATAATGGCTACACCTTC	CASSLGGHNGYTF